Below are 16 T cell receptor beta chains sequenced from a single sample in a study of T cells in Graves' hyperthyroidism and ophthalmopathy. The source material, RNA transcripts, was used to amplify TCR beta CDR3 regions. A first-round RT-PCR of the TCR CDR3 used the HTBI primer set. Using its own MiXCR run on the multiplex PCR reads, TCRdb lists one record per CDR3 protein. The sample records a few hundred thousand distinct CDR3 sequences, about a sixth being singletons. The material sequenced was blood. The source is a woman between 25 and 40 years old with Graves' hyperthyroidism.

The chain recombines TRBV6-1 with TRBJ1-5, with D possibly TRBD1 on 6 matching bases. CDR3 length: 13 amino acids. Per the germline V gene, CDR1 is MNHNS and CDR2 is SASEGT. Trimming left V 8 bases short and J 5 bases short, with 13 bases between. CDR3 coding DNA: TGTGCCAGCCGAAGGGGGAATGATCAGCCCCAGCATTTT. This translates into CASRRGNDQPQHF.

This chain links TRBV19 with TRBJ1-5; no reliable D call. V was trimmed by 5 bases and J by 1 base, leaving 9 bases between them. This CDR3 is 14 amino acids long. Germline V CDR1 and CDR2: LNHDA, SQIVND (reference sequence). The CDR3 is CASSAGWSNQPQHF. In DNA form, the CDR3 reads TGTGCCAGTAGTGCTGGGTGGAGCAATCAGCCCCAGCATTTT.

V and J are TRBV6-1 and TRBJ2-7; 7 bases are shared with TRBD1. Germline CDR1 MNHNS, CDR2 SASEGT. The CDR3 runs 15 residues. V trimming: 5 bases; J trimming: 3 bases; junction bases outside the gene matches: 10. CDR3 region: CASSKTGDPRYEQYF. CDR3 nucleotide sequence: TGTGCCAGCAGTAAAACAGGGGATCCCCGCTACGAGCAGTACTTC.

The V gene is TRBV19, the J gene TRBJ2-2; TRBD2 matches 9 bases. The CDR3 covers 15 residues. Trimming removed 4 bases from V and 5 bases from J; junction bases left unmatched: 5. In germline, CDR1 is LNHDA, CDR2 SQIVND (reference sequence). CDR3 nucleotides: TGTGCCAGTAGTAGTAATAGCGGGGGAACCGGGGAGCTGTTTTTT. Translating gives CASSSNSGGTGELFF.

This clonotype was recorded many times. The chain employs TRBV6-6 and TRBJ2-3, with TRBD2 matching over 8 bases. This CDR3 has 15 amino acids. Germline CDR1 is MNHNY and CDR2 is SVGAGI (reference sequence). After removal of 2 bases from V and 6 bases from J, the junction contained 7 bases not matched to a gene. The chain's CDR3 is CASSYAAGVPDTQYF. The CDR3 DNA follows: TGTGCCAGCAGTTACGCAGCGGGAGTTCCGGATACGCAGTATTTT.

This clonotype was seen repeatedly, ten times or more. The chain carries TRBV18 and TRBJ2-1; a weak D match, TRBD1 (5 bases). V was clipped by 6 bases and J by 4 bases, with 13 bases between them. Germline CDR1 reads KGHSH; CDR2 reads LQKENI. CDR3 size: 14 residues. CDR3 residues: CASSPGFGYNEQFF. The CDR3 DNA reads as TGTGCCAGCTCCCCAGGGTTTGGTTACAATGAGCAGTTCTTC.

The J gene is TRBJ2-1, the V gene TRBV12-3 or TRBV12-4; D gene ambiguous. The V end lost 0 bases, the J end lost 7 bases, and 13 bases lay between the germline ends. This CDR3 has 15 amino acids. CDR3 DNA: TGTGCCAGCAGTTTAGCGTTGACCGGTTTTAATGAGCAGTTCTTC. Translated: CASSLALTGFNEQFF.

The gene calls are TRBV5-8 and TRBJ2-3; tentative D call: TRBD2 (5 bases). Germline loops: CDR1 SGHTS, CDR2 YDEGEE. V was clipped by 3 bases and J by 4 bases, with 12 bases between them. The CDR3 loop spans 14 amino acids. CDR3 sequence: CASSYSGIPDTQYF. The CDR3 coding sequence is TGTGCCAGCAGCTACTCGGGGATTCCAGATACGCAGTATTTT.

With regard to this clonotype: At one of its ends the junction is not consistent with the germline gene, which may arise from a read error. The chain has TRBV13 and TRBJ2-7; TRBD1 aligns across 10 bases. The CDR3 covers 15 residues. The germline gives CDR1 PRHDT, CDR2 FYEKMQ (reference sequence). The CDR3 region is CASSLVGDRGYGQYF. CDR3 DNA: TGTGCCAGCAGCTTAGTCGGGGACAGGGGCTACGGGCAGTACTTC.

This clonotype was picked up a small number of times. The J gene is TRBJ2-2, the V gene TRBV11-3; TRBD1 might be the D (6 bases). Germline assignment: CDR1 SGHNT and CDR2 YENEEA. The CDR3 spans 17 residues. V gave up 2 bases and J gave up 0 bases, with 13 bases separating them. The DNA for the CDR3 is TGTGCCAGCAGCTTACGATCCAGGGACACGAACACCGGGGAGCTGTTTTTT. It codes for CASSLRSRDTNTGELFF.

On this clonotype itself: A junction end diverges from the germline sequence, so it may reflect a read error. The chain links TRBV11-2 to TRBJ2-5; D uncertain. Germline loops: CDR1 SGHAT, CDR2 FQNNGV. The CDR3 runs to 15 residues. CDR3 region: CASSQDRALQETQYF. The CDR3 nucleotides are TGCGCCAGCAGCCAAGACCGGGCCCTCCAAGAGACCCAGTACTTC.

Many counts were recorded for this clonotype. The gene calls are TRBV27 and TRBJ2-7; 10 nucleotides agree with TRBD2. There are 14 residues in the CDR3. The J segment lost 7 bases and the V segment lost 5 bases, leaving 8 bases of the junction unmatched. Germline values: CDR1 MNHEY, CDR2 SMNVEV (reference sequence). The CDR3 bases are TGTGCCAGCAGTCCTCCTAGCGGGAGTGCTGAGCAGTACTTC. The encoded protein is CASSPPSGSAEQYF.

At least ten counts were recorded for this clonotype. The chain carries TRBV2 and TRBJ2-1; unclear D gene. CDR3 length equals 13 residues. Germline V gene sequence: CDR1 SNHLY, CDR2 FYNNEI. V was trimmed by 6 bases and J by 0 bases, leaving 6 bases between them. The CDR3 nucleotides are TGTGCCAGCAGGGAGAGCTCCTACAATGAGCAGTTCTTC. Its translation is CASRESSYNEQFF. The whole variable domain, remainder taken from reference TRBV2 and TRBJ2-1, is EPEVTQTPSHQVTQMGQEVILRCVPISNHLYFYWYRQILGQKVEFLVSFYNNEISEKSEIFDDQFSVERPDGSNFTLKIRSTKLEDSAMYFCASRESSYNEQFFGPGTRLTVL.

This clonotype was seen at least ten times. The chain joins TRBV27 to TRBJ1-5, with 7 bases fitting TRBD1. With V trimmed by 5 bases and J by 9 bases, 13 bases remained unmatched. Per germline, CDR1 MNHEY and CDR2 SMNVEV (reference sequence). The CDR3 extends over 15 amino acids. The CDR3 nucleotides read TGTGCCAGCAGTACGCGTACAGGGGCGGATGGGCCCCAGCATTTT. It codes for CASSTRTGADGPQHF.

A few counts support this clonotype. The rearrangement uses TRBV12-3 or TRBV12-4 and TRBJ2-1; weak D call: TRBD1 (6 bases). V was clipped by 3 bases and J by 6 bases, with 15 bases between them. The CDR3 consists of 15 residues. CDR3 amino acids: CASSFRQGLVNEQFF. The DNA of the CDR3 is TGTGCCAGCAGTTTTCGGCAGGGGCTAGTCAATGAGCAGTTCTTC.

V gene TRBV4-1 combines with J gene TRBJ2-1; TRBD2 matches at 8 bases. The V gene's germline CDR1 is MGHRA and CDR2 YSYEKL. The CDR3 spans 15 residues. V shed 1 base and J 6 bases; nucleotides not matched to a gene: 5. CDR3 DNA sequence: TGCGCCAGCAGCCAAGTCCTTAGCGGGATCAATGAGCAGTTCTTC. Translating gives CASSQVLSGINEQFF.